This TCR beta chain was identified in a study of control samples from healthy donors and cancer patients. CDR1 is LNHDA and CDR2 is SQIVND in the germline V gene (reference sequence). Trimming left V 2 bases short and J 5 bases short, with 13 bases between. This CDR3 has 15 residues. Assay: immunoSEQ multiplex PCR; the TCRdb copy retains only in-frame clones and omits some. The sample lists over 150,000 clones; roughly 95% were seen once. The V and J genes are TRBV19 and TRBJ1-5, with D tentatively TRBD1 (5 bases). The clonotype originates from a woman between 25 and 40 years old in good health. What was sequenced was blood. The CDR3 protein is CASSIPQGRDQPQHF. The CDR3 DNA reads TGTGCCAGTAGTATACCCCAGGGCCGGGATCAGCCCCAGCATTTT.